A single sample gave rise to the 9 T cell receptor beta chains below, sequenced in a study of early T cells in non-severe SARS-CoV-2 infection. Using its own MiXCR run on the 5' RACE reads, TCRdb lists one record per CDR3 protein. The sample contains some 30,000 distinct CDR3 sequences, approximately 4.2% of which appear only once. Input material: whole blood. These TCRs come from an adult who was a healthcare worker with PCR-confirmed SARS-CoV-2 infection or an uninfected control (not recorded which).

This clonotype was observed at least ten times. This chain joins TRBV4-2 and TRBJ2-7, with D possibly being TRBD1 or TRBD2 (5 bases each). V lost 1 base, J lost 1 base, and 14 bases lay in between. The germline gives CDR1 LGHNA, CDR2 YNFKEQ. The CDR3 is 16 amino acids. The DNA for the CDR3 is TGTGCCAGCAGCCAAGGATCGGCAGGGAGATCCTACGAGCAGTACTTC. It encodes CASSQGSAGRSYEQYF.

The rearrangement joins TRBV18 to TRBJ1-1, with D perhaps TRBD1 (5 bases). The V and J ends lost 3 bases and 0 bases respectively, with 8 bases between them. Germline assignment: CDR1 KGHSH and CDR2 LQKENI. The CDR3 has 14 residues. This CDR3 is CASSPGGMNTEAFF. DNA of the CDR3: TGTGCCAGCTCACCTGGGGGGATGAACACTGAAGCTTTCTTT.

This clonotype was found many times. The chain uses TRBV29-1 and TRBJ1-1; D is unresolved. CDR3 size: 12 residues. Germline CDR1 SQVTM, CDR2 ANQGSEA. V was cut by 5 bases and J by 5 bases, with 12 bases left in between. In DNA, the CDR3 is TGCAGCGTTAAGGGTGGTGGAACTGAAGCTTTCTTT. It is translated as CSVKGGGTEAFF.

This clonotype appeared many times. The chain employs TRBV13 and TRBJ2-5; the D is unclear. Trimming cost V 1 base and J 0 bases, with 3 bases left between them. Germline CDR1 PRHDT, CDR2 FYEKMQ (reference sequence). The CDR3 sequence is 13 residues long. The CDR3 reads CASSLEDQETQYF. DNA for the CDR3: TGTGCCAGCAGCTTAGAGGACCAAGAGACCCAGTACTTC. The full variable domain, in which reference TRBV13 and TRBJ2-5 provide the parts outside the CDR3, is AAGVIQSPRHLIKEKRETATLKCYPIPRHDTVYWYQQGPGQDPQFLISFYEKMQSDKGSIPDRFSAQQFSDYHSELNMSSLELGDSALYFCASSLEDQETQYFGPGTRLLVL.

This clonotype came up a few times. This chain links TRBV15 with TRBJ2-7; 10 positions match TRBD2. The ends lost 0 bases at V and 0 bases at J; junction bases unmatched: 2. This CDR3 contains 16 residues. Germline CDR1 reads LNHNV; CDR2 reads YYDKDF (reference sequence). The CDR3 coding sequence is TGTGCCACCAGCAGAGACGCTAGCGGGAGCTCCTACGAGCAGTACTTC. Translated: CATSRDASGSSYEQYF.

This clonotype was seen at least ten times. The rearrangement joins TRBV20-1 to TRBJ2-1; D call uncertain. Germline loops: CDR1 DFQATT, CDR2 SNEGSKA (reference sequence). Trimming took off 3 bases at V and 5 bases at J, with 5 bases between the two ends. The CDR3 extends over 11 amino acids. The CDR3 here is CSAREDNEQFF. The DNA of the CDR3 is TGCAGTGCTAGGGAAGACAATGAGCAGTTCTTC.

This clonotype has at least ten counts. The rearrangement uses TRBV5-1 and TRBJ1-1, with 9 positions matching TRBD1. The germline V gene has CDR1 SGHRS and CDR2 YFSETQ. The CDR3 runs 14 residues. V shed 4 bases and J 5 bases; nucleotides not matched to a gene: 6. This CDR3 is CASSTRQGETEAFF. CDR3 nucleotides: TGCGCCAGCAGCACACGACAGGGGGAGACTGAAGCTTTCTTT.

The sample holds many counts of this clonotype. The chain recombines TRBV12-3 or TRBV12-4 with TRBJ2-3; perhaps TRBD2 as D (6 bases). The CDR3 totals 17 residues. The V end lost 3 bases, the J end lost 0 bases, and 16 bases lay between the germline ends. The CDR3 loop is CASSFHRLGLSTDTQYF. In DNA form, the CDR3 reads TGTGCCAGCAGTTTCCACCGACTAGGCCTAAGCACAGATACGCAGTATTTT.

This chain uses TRBV12-3 or TRBV12-4 with TRBJ2-7; D might be TRBD2 (5 bases). Deletions cut 6 bases from V and 2 bases from J, with 11 bases between. This CDR3 contains 13 residues. For the CDR3, the DNA is TGTGCCAGCAGCGCGCGGGCAACCTACGAGCAGTACTTC. It yields the protein CASSARATYEQYF.